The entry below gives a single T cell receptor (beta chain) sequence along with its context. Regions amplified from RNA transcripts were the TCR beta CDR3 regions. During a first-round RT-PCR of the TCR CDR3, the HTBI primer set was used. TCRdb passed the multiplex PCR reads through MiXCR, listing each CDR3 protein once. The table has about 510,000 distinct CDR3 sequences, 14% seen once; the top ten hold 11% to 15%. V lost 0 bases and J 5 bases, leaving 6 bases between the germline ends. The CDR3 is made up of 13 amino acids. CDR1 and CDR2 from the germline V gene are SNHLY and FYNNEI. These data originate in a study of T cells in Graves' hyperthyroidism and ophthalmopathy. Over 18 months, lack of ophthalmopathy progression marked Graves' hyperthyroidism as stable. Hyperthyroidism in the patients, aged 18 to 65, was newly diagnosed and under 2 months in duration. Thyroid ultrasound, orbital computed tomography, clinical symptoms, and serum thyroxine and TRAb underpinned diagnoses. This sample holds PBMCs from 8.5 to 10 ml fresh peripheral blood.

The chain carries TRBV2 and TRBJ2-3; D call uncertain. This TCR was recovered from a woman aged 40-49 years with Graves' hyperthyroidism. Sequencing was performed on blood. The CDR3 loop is CASSEATGDTQYF. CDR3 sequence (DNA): TGTGCCAGCAGTGAAGCGACCGGAGATACGCAGTATTTT.